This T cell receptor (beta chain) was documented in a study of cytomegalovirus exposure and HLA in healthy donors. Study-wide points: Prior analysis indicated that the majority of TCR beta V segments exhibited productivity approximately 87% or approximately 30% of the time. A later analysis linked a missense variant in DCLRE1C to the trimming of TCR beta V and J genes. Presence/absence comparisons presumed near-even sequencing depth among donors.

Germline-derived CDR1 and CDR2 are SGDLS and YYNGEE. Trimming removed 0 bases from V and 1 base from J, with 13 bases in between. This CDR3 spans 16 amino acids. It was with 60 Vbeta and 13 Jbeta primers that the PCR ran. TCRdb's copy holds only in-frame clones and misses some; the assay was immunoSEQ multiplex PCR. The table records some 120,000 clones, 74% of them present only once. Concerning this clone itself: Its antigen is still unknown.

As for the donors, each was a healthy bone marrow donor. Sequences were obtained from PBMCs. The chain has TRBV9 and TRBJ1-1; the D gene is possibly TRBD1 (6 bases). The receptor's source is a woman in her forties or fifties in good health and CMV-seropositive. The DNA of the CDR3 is TGTGCCAGCAGCGTAGGAGATAGGGGGGGGAACACTGAAGCTTTCTTT. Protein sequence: CASSVGDRGGNTEAFF.